The 12 T cell receptor beta chains listed next were all sequenced from one sample in a study of shared clonotypes between healthy human individuals. The data were produced by immunoSEQ multiplex PCR, yet TCRdb's version contains in-frame clones alone and is incomplete. Of some 490,000 clones in the sample, about 84% are singletons; the top ten hold about 12%. Input material: PBMCs. The receptors stem from a woman in her thirties or forties in good health. Some clones in this sample may be carry-over from other donors' samples.

The genes are TRBV6-4 and TRBJ2-2, with D hard to call. The germline CDR1 and CDR2 sequences are MRHNA and SNTAGT. V gave up 7 bases and J gave up 6 bases, with 9 bases separating them. The CDR3 runs to 12 residues. CDR3: CASIRPPGELFF. CDR3 sequence (DNA): TGTGCCAGCATCCGACCCCCCGGGGAGCTGTTTTTT.

As to this clone: A single base is all that separates this from a far larger clone, so a read error is likely. The identical CDR3 is also encoded by other nucleotide sequences in the sample. The genes are TRBV6-5 and TRBJ1-4; 8 nucleotides match TRBD1. The germline V gene encodes CDR1 MNHEY and CDR2 SVGAGI. The CDR3 is made up of 15 amino acids. The CDR3 bases are TGTGCCAGCAGTTATGGACAGGGAGCCCTTGAAAAGCTGTTTTTT. Amino acids: CASSYGQGALEKLFF.

As for this clone: A far larger clone is only one base removed, so a read error is likely. This chain uses TRBV28 with TRBJ1-3; 10 nucleotides agree with TRBD1. Germline CDR1 is MDHEN and CDR2 is SYDVKM. The CDR3 sequence is 16 residues long. This CDR3 is CACSSTGTGEGNTIYF. In DNA, the CDR3 is TGTGCCTGCAGTTCCACCGGGACAGGGGAAGGAAACACCATATATTTT. The whole variable domain, filled in from reference TRBV28 and TRBJ1-3, reads DVKVTQSSRYLVKRTGEKVFLECVQDMDHENMFWYRQDPGLGLRLIYFSYDVKMKEKGDIPEGYSVSREKKERFSLILESASTNQTSMYLCACSSTGTGEGNTIYFGEGSWLTVV.

In regard to this clone: This CDR3 is also generated by other DNA sequences in the sample. The chain has TRBV2 and TRBJ1-5; D is possibly TRBD1 (6 bases). The germline gives CDR1 SNHLY, CDR2 FYNNEI. The CDR3 contains 13 residues. V was clipped by 4 bases and J by 4 bases, with 8 bases between them. In nucleotides, the CDR3 is TGTGCCAGCAGTGGAAGGGGGAATCAGCCCCAGCATTTT. Translating it yields CASSGRGNQPQHF.

V and J are TRBV27 and TRBJ1-1; 8 bases are shared with TRBD1. This CDR3 has 15 residues. The J segment lost 5 bases and the V segment lost 5 bases, leaving 10 bases of the junction unmatched. CDR1 MNHEY and CDR2 SMNVEV come from the germline V gene (reference sequence). The CDR3 DNA reads as TGTGCCAGCAGTATCCGACAGGGGTGGTCTACTGAAGCTTTCTTT. Amino acids: CASSIRQGWSTEAFF.

This chain uses TRBV30 with TRBJ2-7; D is ambiguous. The CDR3 runs 12 residues. The V and J ends lost 3 bases and 7 bases respectively, with 13 bases between them. The V gene's germline CDR1 is GTSNPN and CDR2 SVGIG (reference sequence). The DNA of the CDR3 is TGTGCCTGGAGGCTACTATCCAGGGAGCAGTACTTC. Translated: CAWRLLSREQYF.

The chain employs TRBV10-3 and TRBJ1-4; 12 positions match TRBD1. CDR1 ENHRY and CDR2 SYGVKD come from the germline V gene. This CDR3 contains 15 residues. V shed 2 bases and J 8 bases; nucleotides not matched to a gene: 3. CDR3 residues: CAISEMGQGAEKLFF. The CDR3 bases are TGTGCCATCAGTGAGATGGGACAGGGGGCCGAAAAACTGTTTTTT.

This clone has only one observation. The identical CDR3 is also encoded by other nucleotide sequences in the sample. The chain recombines TRBV5-1 with TRBJ1-4; D gene unclear. This CDR3 is 11 amino acids long. Deletions cut 3 bases from V and 8 bases from J, with 5 bases between. Germline loops: CDR1 SGHRS, CDR2 YFSETQ. The DNA of the CDR3 is TGCGCCAGCAGCTCTGGGGAAAAACTGTTTTTT. Amino acids: CASSSGEKLFF.

The chain employs TRBV9 and TRBJ2-7; 9 bases align to TRBD1. CDR3 length equals 14 residues. The J segment lost 3 bases and the V segment lost 3 bases, leaving 4 bases of the junction unmatched. From germline, CDR1 is SGDLS and CDR2 YYNGEE. CDR3 region: CASSAGTGYYEQYF. The DNA for the CDR3 is TGTGCCAGCAGCGCTGGGACAGGGTACTACGAGCAGTACTTC.

The chain has TRBV27 and TRBJ2-1, with a tentative D call TRBD2 (6 bases). Trimming took 6 bases from V and 7 from J, leaving 13 bases between them. Germline V lookup: CDR1 MNHEY, CDR2 SMNVEV (reference sequence). There are 13 residues in the CDR3. The CDR3 nucleotides read TGTGCCAGCAGGACTCGGGGGTGGAATGAGCAGTTCTTC. Translating gives CASRTRGWNEQFF.

This clone showed up just a few times. A far larger clone is off by one base, so a read error is likely. This chain connects TRBV6-5 to TRBJ2-7, with 10 bases fitting TRBD2. Germline V CDR1 and CDR2: MNHEY, SVGAGI. This CDR3 spans 15 amino acids. The CDR3 DNA follows: TGTGCCAGCGCGCAGGTAGCGGGAGGCTCCTACGGGCAGTACTTC. It translates to CASAQVAGGSYGQYF.

As for this clone: Likely a read error: the CDR3 ends without its conserved phenylalanine or tryptophan. The rearrangement links TRBV7-9 to TRBJ1-4; the D is unclear. Germline CDR1 is SEHNR and CDR2 is FQNEAQ (reference sequence). The CDR3 has 14 residues. The CDR3 is CASGLALTGEKLFL. The CDR3 DNA follows: TGTGCCAGCGGCTTAGCGCTAACGGGTGAAAAACTGTTTTTA.